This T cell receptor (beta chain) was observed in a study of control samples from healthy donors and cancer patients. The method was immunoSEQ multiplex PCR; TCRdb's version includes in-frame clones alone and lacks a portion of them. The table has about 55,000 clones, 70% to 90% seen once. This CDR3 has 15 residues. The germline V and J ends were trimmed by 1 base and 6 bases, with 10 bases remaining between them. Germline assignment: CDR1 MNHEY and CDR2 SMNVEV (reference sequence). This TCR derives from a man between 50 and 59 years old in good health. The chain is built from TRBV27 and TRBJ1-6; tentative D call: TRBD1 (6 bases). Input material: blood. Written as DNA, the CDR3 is TGTGCCAGCAGTTTATACCCAGGGGCTAATTCACCCCTCCACTTT. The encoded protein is CASSLYPGANSPLHF.